The 23 T cell receptor beta chains in this list originate from one sample, sequenced in a study of T-cell reconstitution after alpha-beta-depleted transplantation in children. TCRbeta library construction was performed incorporating unique molecular identifiers. TCRdb reprocessed the PCR reads with MiXCR, giving one entry per CDR3 protein. This sample has hundreds of thousands of distinct CDR3 sequences, with roughly 15% found just once. The sample consisted of PBMCs, mostly from graft donor cells, taken 360 days after TCRalphabeta/CD19-depleted stem cell transplant. Receptors originate from a male patient aged 10 to 17 who had a stem cell transplant for acute lymphoblastic leukemia, so the T cells may come from the graft donor.

The rearrangement uses TRBV11-2 and TRBJ2-5, with TRBD1 identical over 8 bases. Germline CDR1 is SGHAT and CDR2 is FQNNGV. Losses at the gene ends were 6 bases for V and 4 bases for J; bases not matched to a gene: 10. The CDR3 has 15 amino acids. In DNA, the CDR3 is TGTGCCAGCAGTCCCGCCTGGACAGGGCGAGAGACCCAGTACTTC. This codes for CASSPAWTGRETQYF.

The chain has TRBV19 and TRBJ1-2; no clear D. V lost 6 bases and J lost 4, with 9 bases in between. The germline CDR1 and CDR2 sequences are LNHDA and SQIVND (reference sequence). The CDR3 spans 12 residues. DNA of the CDR3: TGTGCCAGTAGCCGGACTGGCTATGGCTACACCTTC. As protein: CASSRTGYGYTF.

This chain connects TRBV11-3 to TRBJ2-1; unclear D gene. The germline V and J ends were trimmed by 5 bases and 9 bases, with 11 bases remaining between them. CDR1 is SGHNT and CDR2 is YENEEA in the germline V gene. This CDR3 comprises 12 residues. The DNA for the CDR3 is TGTGCCAGCAGCGCGTCCGGCGGTGAGCAGTTCTTC. Amino acid sequence: CASSASGGEQFF.

The chain combines TRBV5-1 with TRBJ2-1, with TRBD2 matching 12 bases. Germline V gene sequence: CDR1 SGHRS, CDR2 YFSETQ. This CDR3 has 17 amino acids. Trimming cost V 2 bases and J 3 bases; bases outside gene matches: 6. CDR3 protein: CASSFGLAGNFYNEQFF. The CDR3, as DNA: TGCGCCAGCAGCTTTGGACTAGCGGGGAACTTCTACAATGAGCAGTTCTTC.

V gene TRBV5-1 combines with J gene TRBJ2-7; D is possibly TRBD2 (6 bases). Germline loops: CDR1 SGHRS, CDR2 YFSETQ. CDR3 size: 15 residues. Trimming took off 4 bases at V and 0 bases at J, with 14 bases between the two ends. The CDR3 loop reads CASSPEVAASYEQYF. CDR3 nucleotide sequence: TGCGCCAGCAGCCCCGAGGTAGCGGCCTCCTACGAGCAGTACTTC. The complete variable domain, with remaining parts taken from reference TRBV5-1 and TRBJ2-7, reads KAGVTQTPRYLIKTRGQQVTLSCSPISGHRSVSWYQQTPGQGLQFLFEYFSETQRNKGNFPGRFSGRQFSNSRSEMNVSTLELGDSALYLCASSPEVAASYEQYFGPGTRLTVT.

This sequence joins TRBV20-1 and TRBJ2-3, with TRBD2 matching 7 bases. The CDR3 sequence is 13 residues long. With V trimmed by 4 bases and J by 5 bases, 6 bases remained unmatched. Germline V gives CDR1 DFQATT, CDR2 SNEGSKA (reference sequence). The CDR3 loop is CSAMGEGIDTQYF. CDR3 coding DNA: TGCAGTGCTATGGGGGAGGGCATAGATACGCAGTATTTT.

In its sample, this clonotype was seen a few times. The genes are TRBV20-1 and TRBJ2-7; TRBD2 agrees at 13 bases. V gave up 6 bases and J gave up 2 bases; unmatched junction bases: 13. There are 17 residues in the CDR3. Germline-derived CDR1 and CDR2 are DFQATT and SNEGSKA (reference sequence). CDR3: CSALKGLAGPRPYEQYF. The CDR3, as DNA: TGCAGTGCCCTAAAGGGACTAGCGGGACCACGGCCCTACGAGCAGTACTTC.

The CDR3 DNA reads TGCAGTGCTGGGCGGGAGGGGTCCTACAATGAGCAGTTCTTC. The encoded protein is CSAGREGSYNEQFF. The V gene is TRBV20-1, the J gene TRBJ2-1; 9 bases agree with TRBD2. This CDR3 is 14 amino acids long. CDR1 and CDR2 (germline): DFQATT, SNEGSKA (reference sequence). With V trimmed by 5 bases and J by 1 base, 3 bases remained unmatched.

This clonotype showed up many times. The genes are TRBV5-1 and TRBJ2-5, with D perhaps matching TRBD1 or TRBD2 (5 bases each). This CDR3 is built from 13 residues. V was cut by 3 bases and J by 1 base, with 7 bases left in between. Per germline, CDR1 SGHRS and CDR2 YFSETQ. Here the CDR3 reads CASSSGPQETQYF. CDR3 sequence (DNA): TGCGCCAGCAGCTCGGGACCCCAAGAGACCCAGTACTTC.

V gene TRBV10-3 combines with J gene TRBJ2-1, with TRBD1 matching over 12 bases. V trimming: 0 bases; J trimming: 9 bases; junction bases outside the gene matches: 3. CDR3 size: 15 residues. The germline CDR1 and CDR2 sequences are ENHRY and SYGVKD. CDR3: CAISESGQGAGEQFF. The CDR3 DNA sequence: TGTGCCATCAGTGAGTCGGGACAGGGGGCCGGTGAGCAGTTCTTC.

The table lists this clonotype with a few counts. V usage is TRBV29-1 and J usage is TRBJ2-1; D ambiguous. The CDR3 is 14 residues long. V lost 5 bases to trimming and J lost 4 bases, with 15 bases between them. CDR1 SQVTM and CDR2 ANQGSEA come from the germline V gene. CDR3 sequence (DNA): TGCAGCGTTAGGACCACCCCAACTTACAATGAGCAGTTCTTC. Its translation is CSVRTTPTYNEQFF.

CDR3 sequence reads: CASSLPLGTELEAFF. DNA for the CDR3: TGTGCCAGCAGCTTACCTTTGGGGACAGAACTTGAAGCTTTCTTT. This chain connects TRBV7-8 to TRBJ1-1; 7 bases map to TRBD1. Trimming cost V 2 bases and J 7 bases; bases outside gene matches: 10. CDR3 length equals 15 residues. Germline V lookup: CDR1 SGHVS, CDR2 FQNEAQ. Full variable domain (outside the CDR3, taken from reference TRBV7-8 and TRBJ1-1): GAGVSQSPRYKVAKRGQDVALRCDPISGHVSLFWYQQALGQGPEFLTYFQNEAQLDKSGLPSDRFFAERPEGSVSTLKIQRTQQEDSAVYLCASSLPLGTELEAFFGQGTRLTVV.

The V and J genes are TRBV20-1 and TRBJ2-7; no clear D gene. CDR1 and CDR2 from the germline V gene are DFQATT and SNEGSKA (reference sequence). Trimming pared 2 bases from V and 3 bases from J, leaving 11 bases between. This CDR3 region has 13 residues. The CDR3 sequence: CSARTPTLYEQYF. CDR3 DNA sequence: TGCAGTGCTAGAACTCCTACCCTCTACGAGCAGTACTTC.

This clonotype was observed a few times. The DNA for the CDR3 is TGTGCCAGCACCCAATTAGCGGGAGCGGCCGGGGCCAACGTCCTGACTTTC. It specifies CASTQLAGAAGANVLTF. The J gene is TRBJ2-6, the V gene TRBV12-3 or TRBV12-4, with 9 positions matching TRBD2. V gave up 7 bases and J gave up 4 bases; unmatched junction bases: 11. The CDR3 covers 17 residues.

This clonotype has only a few counts. V and J are TRBV11-2 and TRBJ2-1; D not certain. CDR3 size: 11 residues. Germline V lookup: CDR1 SGHAT, CDR2 FQNNGV. V was trimmed by 3 bases and J by 9 bases, leaving 6 bases between them. The CDR3 coding sequence is TGTGCCAGCAGCTTCGGCAGTGAGCAGTTCTTC. Its translation is CASSFGSEQFF.

V is TRBV7-8 and J is TRBJ2-7; possible D gene TRBD2, 6 bases. Germline-derived CDR1 and CDR2 are SGHVS and FQNEAQ. The CDR3 has 11 residues. Trimming took off 3 bases at V and 9 bases at J, with 9 bases between the two ends. The DNA of the CDR3 is TGTGCCAGCAGCTTCTCCGGGGGGCAGTACTTC. It is translated as CASSFSGGQYF.

The genes are TRBV6-1 and TRBJ2-1, with 14 bases lining up with TRBD2. The germline V gene encodes CDR1 MNHNS and CDR2 SASEGT. The CDR3 runs to 15 residues. V lost 9 bases, J lost 8 bases, and 9 bases stayed unmatched. CDR3 residues: CARLRLAGGPYEQFF. CDR3 DNA sequence: TGTGCCAGACTCCGACTAGCGGGAGGGCCGTATGAGCAGTTCTTC.

On this clonotype itself: The junction departs from germline at one end; a sequencing error may be responsible. The chain links TRBV2 to TRBJ2-7; the D gene is possibly TRBD2 (5 bases). The CDR3 loop spans 16 amino acids. Germline values: CDR1 SNHLY, CDR2 FYNNEI. The CDR3 here is CASREEGASAAYEQYF. As DNA, the CDR3 is TGTGCCAGCAGGGAAGAGGGAGCTTCTGCGGCCTACGAGCAGTACTTC.

The gene calls are TRBV6-6 and TRBJ1-1; D is unresolved. From germline, CDR1 is MNHNY and CDR2 SVGAGI (reference sequence). Trimming stripped 7 bases from V and 1 base from J, with 10 bases between. This CDR3 region has 13 residues. CDR3 nucleotides: TGTGCCAGCACCACCTGGGGGAACACTGAAGCTTTCTTT. This encodes CASTTWGNTEAFF.

This clonotype has more than one count but fewer than ten. The V and J genes are TRBV20-1 and TRBJ2-5, with D hard to call. CDR1 is DFQATT and CDR2 is SNEGSKA in the germline V gene (reference sequence). The CDR3 sequence is 11 residues long. The germline V and J ends were trimmed by 6 bases and 10 bases, with 15 bases remaining between them. The CDR3 protein is CSARDPIIQYF. The CDR3 nucleotides read TGCAGTGCGCGAGACCCAATCATCCAGTACTTC.

This clonotype was counted only a few times. The rearrangement links TRBV20-1 to TRBJ2-7; D gene ambiguous. This CDR3 comprises 12 residues. Germline values: CDR1 DFQATT, CDR2 SNEGSKA (reference sequence). V lost 3 bases and J 3 bases, leaving 9 bases between the germline ends. Here the CDR3 reads CSARLASYEQYF. The CDR3 DNA sequence: TGCAGTGCTAGGTTGGCTAGCTACGAGCAGTACTTC.

This clonotype occurred a few times. The V and J genes are TRBV20-1 and TRBJ2-3; 7 bases are a match to TRBD2. From germline, CDR1 is DFQATT and CDR2 SNEGSKA (reference sequence). The CDR3 length is 14 residues. With 0 bases clipped from V and 7 bases from J, the junction kept 7 bases outside the gene matches. CDR3 protein: CSARETSKSYTQYF. CDR3 sequence (DNA): TGCAGTGCTAGAGAGACTAGCAAGTCGTATACGCAGTATTTT.

This clonotype was seen ten or more times. This chain joins TRBV12-3 or TRBV12-4 and TRBJ1-1; D ambiguous. This CDR3 region has 12 residues. V lost 3 bases, J lost 8 bases, and 10 bases lay in between. The CDR3 coding sequence is TGTGCCAGCAGTTTGGGCCGTAGCGAAGCTTTCTTT. As protein: CASSLGRSEAFF.